Listed here are 26 T cell receptor beta chains from one sample, sequenced in a study of cytomegalovirus exposure and HLA in healthy donors. This PCR relied on a set of 60 Vbeta primers and 13 Jbeta primers. Assay: immunoSEQ multiplex PCR; the TCRdb copy retains only in-frame clones and omits some. The sample shows 200,000 or so clones, 70% to 85% of them seen only once. Sequences were obtained from PBMCs. Receptors were obtained from a man between 50 and 59 years old in good health and CMV-seronegative.

This chain links TRBV28 with TRBJ2-2, with D possibly being TRBD2 (7 bases). CDR1 MDHEN and CDR2 SYDVKM come from the germline V gene. V gave up 6 bases and J gave up 3 bases, with 14 bases separating them. The CDR3 extends over 15 amino acids. The CDR3 spells CASRGGGPDTGELFF. CDR3 coding DNA: TGTGCCAGCAGAGGGGGGGGGCCTGACACCGGGGAGCTGTTTTTT.

This chain joins TRBV28 and TRBJ2-3; 8 bases match TRBD2. The CDR3 is 16 residues long. The germline V gene encodes CDR1 MDHEN and CDR2 SYDVKM. Unmatched junction bases numbered 8, after V lost 4 bases and J lost 2 bases. The CDR3 here is CASSYIGAGVTDTQYF. Here the CDR3 DNA reads TGTGCCAGCAGTTATATCGGAGCGGGAGTCACAGATACGCAGTATTTT.

This chain links TRBV5-4 with TRBJ2-1; no clear D. CDR1 and CDR2 (germline): SGHNT, YYREEE (reference sequence). The CDR3 runs to 13 residues. V was clipped by 2 bases and J by 6 bases, with 9 bases between them. CDR3 coding DNA: TGTGCCAGCAGCTTCACCGGAGCCAATGAGCAGTTCTTC. This codes for CASSFTGANEQFF.

The V call is TRBV27, the J call TRBJ2-7; no clear D. The CDR3 length is 13 residues. Between the trimmed V and J ends, which lost 5 bases and 7 bases, there was a span of 15 bases. Per the germline V gene, CDR1 is MNHEY and CDR2 is SMNVEV (reference sequence). CDR3 region: CASSLRLNREQYF. CDR3 DNA sequence: TGTGCCAGCAGTCTAAGACTCAATCGGGAGCAGTACTTC.

The chain has TRBV10-3 and TRBJ1-4; 10 bases line up with TRBD1. The CDR3 runs to 17 residues. With V trimmed by 4 bases and J by 2 bases, 7 bases remained unmatched. Germline CDR1 is ENHRY and CDR2 is SYGVKD. CDR3 nucleotides: TGTGCCATCAGTGCCTTAGACAGGGGGCCTACTAATGAAAAACTGTTTTTT. The encoded protein is CAISALDRGPTNEKLFF.

The chain is built from TRBV13 and TRBJ2-7; 7 nucleotides align to TRBD1. V was clipped by 5 bases and J by 2 bases; unmatched bases: 9. CDR1 PRHDT and CDR2 FYEKMQ come from the germline V gene (reference sequence). The CDR3 length is 15 residues. The CDR3 DNA sequence: TGTGCCAGCAGCCGACAGGGTCCAAGAACCTACGAGCAGTACTTC. It encodes CASSRQGPRTYEQYF.

The genes are TRBV21-1 and TRBJ2-1; the table's D gene call, TRBD2, was not cross checked with the DNA. TRBV21-1 is classified as a pseudogene. CDR3 length equals 17 residues. The CDR3 region is CASSKKWGEQTHCEQFF. The DNA for the CDR3 is TGTGCCAGCAGCAAAAAATGGGGGGAACAAACCCACTGTGAGCAGTTCTTC.

With respect to this clone: Germline and junction disagree at one end, which may indicate a read error. The V call is TRBV16, the J call TRBJ1-1; maybe TRBD1 (6 bases). Germline V CDR1 and CDR2: KGHSY, FQNENV. The CDR3 has 12 residues. The CDR3 bases are TGTGCCAGCACCCAAGGGGGGACTGAAGCTTTCTTT. It codes for CASTQGGTEAFF.

The V call is TRBV11-2, the J call TRBJ2-3; 9 bases line up with TRBD2. Trimming took 0 bases from V and 3 from J; bases not matched to a gene: 7. Germline V gene sequence: CDR1 SGHAT, CDR2 FQNNGV. The CDR3 contains 17 residues. The CDR3: CASSLDSKTSGTDTQYF. For the CDR3, the DNA is TGTGCCAGCAGCTTAGATAGTAAGACTAGCGGTACAGATACGCAGTATTTT.

The V call is TRBV5-1, the J call TRBJ2-1; 8 bases fit TRBD2. The CDR3 extends over 13 amino acids. Losses at the gene ends were 4 bases for V and 7 bases for J; bases not matched to a gene: 4. Germline V gives CDR1 SGHRS, CDR2 YFSETQ. This chain's CDR3 is CASSGAGVNEQFF. CDR3 nucleotides: TGCGCCAGCAGCGGAGCGGGAGTTAATGAGCAGTTCTTC.

This clone came up once. The rearrangement uses TRBV4-2 and TRBJ2-6; possible D gene TRBD1, 5 bases. Germline loops: CDR1 LGHNA, CDR2 YNFKEQ. Trimming cost V 0 bases and J 2 bases, with 8 bases left between them. This CDR3 comprises 16 residues. The DNA of the CDR3 is TGTGCCAGCAGCCAAGATAGGACACCTGGGGCCAACGTCCTGACTTTC. Protein: CASSQDRTPGANVLTF.

The chain couples TRBV28 to TRBJ1-5, with TRBD1 matching 9 bases. The CDR3 is 12 amino acids. Germline CDR1 MDHEN, CDR2 SYDVKM. The J segment lost 12 bases and the V segment lost 4 bases, leaving 4 bases of the junction unmatched. CDR3: CASSSQDRGQHF. The CDR3 DNA reads as TGTGCCAGCAGTTCGCAGGACAGGGGCCAGCATTTT.

The V and J genes are TRBV9 and TRBJ2-5; TRBD2 matches 10 bases. This CDR3 has 14 residues. Germline V CDR1 and CDR2: SGDLS, YYNGEE. Trimming cost V 2 bases and J 4 bases; bases outside gene matches: 2. As DNA, the CDR3 is TGTGCCAGCAGCGTCCGACTAGCGGGAGAGACCCAGTACTTC. This translates into CASSVRLAGETQYF.

This clone has more than one count but fewer than ten. J is TRBJ1-1 and V is TRBV7-2; possible D gene TRBD1, 6 bases. V was shortened by 5 bases and J by 2 bases, with 15 bases between the two germline ends. From germline, CDR1 is SGHTA and CDR2 FQGNSA. The CDR3 covers 15 residues. DNA of the CDR3: TGTGCCAGCAGCAGGCGAGGGGGAGTAAACACTGAAGCTTTCTTT. Protein: CASSRRGGVNTEAFF.

The CDR3 sequence is CAWNLRRAFGNEQFF. The CDR3 DNA reads as TGTGCCTGGAATTTGCGGCGGGCCTTCGGCAATGAGCAGTTCTTC. This sequence joins TRBV30 and TRBJ2-1; possibly TRBD2 for D (5 bases). Germline V gene data show CDR1 as GTSNPN and CDR2 as SVGIG (reference sequence). The V end lost 4 bases, the J end lost 6 bases, and 19 bases lay between the germline ends. The CDR3 is 15 residues long. The variable domain in full, completed from reference TRBV30 and TRBJ2-1, reads SQTIHQWPATLVQPVGSPLSLECTVEGTSNPNLYWYRQAAGRGLQLLFYSVGIGQISSEVPQNLSASRPQDRQFILSSKKLLLSDSGFYLCAWNLRRAFGNEQFFGPGTRLTVL.

The V gene is TRBV19, the J gene TRBJ1-1, with D possibly TRBD1 on 5 matching bases. Trimming left V 6 bases short and J 1 base short, with 12 bases between. Per germline, CDR1 LNHDA and CDR2 SQIVND (reference sequence). This CDR3 is built from 14 residues. In DNA form, the CDR3 reads TGTGCCAGTAGCCCGACGGGGGGGAACACTGAAGCTTTCTTT. Translation gives CASSPTGGNTEAFF.

This chain connects TRBV6-1 to TRBJ2-1; the D gene is possibly TRBD1 (5 bases). Deletions cut 1 base from V and 7 bases from J, with 14 bases between. The CDR3 is made up of 15 amino acids. CDR1 and CDR2 from the germline V gene are MNHNS and SASEGT. The CDR3 bases are TGTGCCAGCAGTGAAGGAGGTTTAGGGGCGAATGAGCAGTTCTTC. As protein: CASSEGGLGANEQFF.

This chain links TRBV6-1 with TRBJ1-1; D call uncertain. V was cut by 3 bases and J by 2 bases, with 10 bases left in between. From germline, CDR1 is MNHNS and CDR2 SASEGT. The CDR3 contains 14 residues. The CDR3 bases are TGTGCCAGCAGTGAGGGGAGGGTAAACACTGAAGCTTTCTTT. This encodes CASSEGRVNTEAFF.

This chain connects TRBV7-9 to TRBJ2-7; maybe TRBD2 (6 bases). Germline V gives CDR1 SEHNR, CDR2 FQNEAQ (reference sequence). V lost 5 bases and J 2 bases, leaving 16 bases between the germline ends. This CDR3 spans 15 amino acids. CDR3 sequence reads: CASSQRYGGPYEQYF. Here the CDR3 DNA reads TGTGCCAGCAGCCAACGATACGGGGGTCCCTACGAGCAGTACTTC.

This rearrangement joins TRBV7-9 to TRBJ1-2, with 10 bases lining up with TRBD1. The junction had 9 bases not matched to a gene; V was cut back by 5 bases and J by 6 bases. This CDR3 has 15 residues. Germline CDR1 reads SEHNR; CDR2 reads FQNEAQ (reference sequence). CDR3 bases: TGTGCCAGCAGCCACCCGGGGGGGACAGGGGATGGCTACACCTTC. Its protein product is CASSHPGGTGDGYTF.

The V gene is TRBV10-2, the J gene TRBJ1-3; TRBD1 matches 7 bases. Germline V gene sequence: CDR1 WSHSY, CDR2 SAAADI. CDR3 length: 16 amino acids. V lost 8 bases, J lost 0 bases, and 10 bases stayed unmatched. The CDR3 nucleotides read TGCGCCAGCCAATGGGAAGGACAGGTCTCTGGAAACACCATATATTTT. As protein: CASQWEGQVSGNTIYF.

The V and J genes are TRBV18 and TRBJ2-3; 7 nucleotides agree with TRBD1. Per germline, CDR1 KGHSH and CDR2 LQKENI. The CDR3 runs to 15 residues. V shed 0 bases and J 4 bases; nucleotides not matched to a gene: 4. CDR3 protein: CASSPPAQGPDTQYF. In nucleotides, the CDR3 is TGTGCCAGCTCACCACCCGCACAGGGGCCAGATACGCAGTATTTT.

This chain connects TRBV5-1 to TRBJ1-1; D is perhaps TRBD1 (5 bases). Between the trimmed V and J ends, which lost 4 bases and 7 bases, there was a span of 14 bases. Germline CDR1 is SGHRS and CDR2 is YFSETQ. This CDR3 contains 13 residues. CDR3 DNA: TGCGCCAGCAGCCCTACCCGACAGCTTGAAGCTTTCTTT. This codes for CASSPTRQLEAFF.

The rearrangement joins TRBV19 to TRBJ1-5; D might be TRBD1 (5 bases). Germline lookup yields CDR1 LNHDA and CDR2 SQIVND (reference sequence). The CDR3 is 15 amino acids. V gave up 9 bases and J gave up 1 base, with 16 bases separating them. CDR3: CASGGNFLSNQPQHF. The CDR3 coding sequence is TGTGCCAGCGGGGGGAACTTCTTAAGCAATCAGCCCCAGCATTTT.

The gene calls are TRBV11-2 and TRBJ2-2; 7 bases match TRBD1. The junction had 18 bases not matched to a gene; V was cut back by 10 bases and J by 4 bases. Germline CDR1 reads SGHAT; CDR2 reads FQNNGV. The CDR3 covers 17 residues. CDR3 loop: CATIDRERGRGTGELFF. CDR3 DNA: TGTGCCACCATCGACAGGGAGCGCGGTCGGGGCACCGGGGAGCTGTTTTTT.

V and J are TRBV28 and TRBJ2-2; 8 bases line up with TRBD1. Germline CDR1 is MDHEN and CDR2 is SYDVKM. The trim removed 3 bases at V and 4 bases at J, leaving 4 bases unmatched. The CDR3 loop spans 15 amino acids. Here the CDR3 reads CASSFLDRVTGELFF. The CDR3 nucleotides read TGTGCCAGCAGTTTCCTGGACAGGGTCACCGGGGAGCTGTTTTTT.